The T cell receptor (beta chain) under discussion was sequenced for a study of T cells in Graves' hyperthyroidism and ophthalmopathy. Study-wide points: Within blood appeared most thyroid clonotypes that had expanded above 0.001.

This clonotype showed up many times. The antigen is undetermined. The diagnoses drew upon clinical symptoms, serum thyroxine and TRAb, thyroid ultrasound and orbital computed tomography. What was amplified from RNA transcripts were TCR beta CDR3 regions. A set of HTBI primers served as the primers for a first-round RT-PCR of the TCR CDR3. TCRdb passed the multiplex PCR reads through MiXCR, listing each CDR3 protein once. The sample carries 500,000 to 650,000 distinct CDR3 sequences, 17% recorded once. Trimming pared 1 base from V and 0 bases from J, leaving 13 bases between. Germline CDR1 and CDR2: MNHEY and SVGEGT. The CDR3 has 17 amino acids.

The TCR originated in a woman under 30 with Graves' ophthalmopathy. V is TRBV6-2 or TRBV6-3 and J is TRBJ2-1; the D gene is possibly TRBD2 (5 bases). Sequenced sample: blood. The CDR3 DNA follows: TGTGCCAGCAGTTACTTCGAGCGGTCGAGCTCCTACAATGAGCAGTTCTTC. Amino acids: CASSYFERSSSYNEQFF.